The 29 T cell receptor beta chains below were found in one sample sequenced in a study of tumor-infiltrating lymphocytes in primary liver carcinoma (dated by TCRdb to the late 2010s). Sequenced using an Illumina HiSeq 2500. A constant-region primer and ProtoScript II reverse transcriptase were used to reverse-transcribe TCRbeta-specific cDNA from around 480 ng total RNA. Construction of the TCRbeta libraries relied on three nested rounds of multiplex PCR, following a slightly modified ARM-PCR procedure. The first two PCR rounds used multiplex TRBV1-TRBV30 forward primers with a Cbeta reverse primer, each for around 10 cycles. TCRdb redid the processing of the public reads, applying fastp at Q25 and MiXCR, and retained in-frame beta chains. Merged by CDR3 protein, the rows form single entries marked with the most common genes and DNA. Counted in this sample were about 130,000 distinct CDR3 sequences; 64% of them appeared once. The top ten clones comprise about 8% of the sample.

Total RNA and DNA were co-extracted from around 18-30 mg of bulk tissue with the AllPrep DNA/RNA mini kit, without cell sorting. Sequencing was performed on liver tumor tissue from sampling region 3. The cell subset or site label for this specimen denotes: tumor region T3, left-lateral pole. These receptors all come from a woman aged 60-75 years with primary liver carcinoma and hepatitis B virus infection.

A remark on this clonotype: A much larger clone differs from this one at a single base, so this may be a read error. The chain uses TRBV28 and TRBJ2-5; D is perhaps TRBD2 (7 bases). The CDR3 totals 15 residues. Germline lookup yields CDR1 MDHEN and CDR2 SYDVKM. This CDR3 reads CVSSLMGARGETQYF. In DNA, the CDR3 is TGTGTCAGCAGTTTAATGGGGGCGCGGGGGGAGACCCAGTACTTC.

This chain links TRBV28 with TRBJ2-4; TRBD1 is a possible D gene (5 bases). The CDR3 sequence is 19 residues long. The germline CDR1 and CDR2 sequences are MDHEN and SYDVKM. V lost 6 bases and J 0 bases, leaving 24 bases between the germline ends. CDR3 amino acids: CASRDPPGQTGLAKNIQYF. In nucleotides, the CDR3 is TGTGCCAGCAGAGACCCCCCAGGACAAACAGGCCTAGCCAAAAACATTCAGTACTTC.

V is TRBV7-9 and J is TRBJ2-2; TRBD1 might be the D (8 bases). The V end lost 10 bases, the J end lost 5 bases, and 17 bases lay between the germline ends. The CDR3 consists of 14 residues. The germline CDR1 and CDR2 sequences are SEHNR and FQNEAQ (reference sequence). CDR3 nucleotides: TGTGCCACCGGGGGGACAGGCAGGACCGGGGAGCTGTTTTTT. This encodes CATGGTGRTGELFF.

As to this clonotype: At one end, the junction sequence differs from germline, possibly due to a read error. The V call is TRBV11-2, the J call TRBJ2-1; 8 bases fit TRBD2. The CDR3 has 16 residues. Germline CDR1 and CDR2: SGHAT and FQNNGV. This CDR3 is CASSQIQREWEVERFF. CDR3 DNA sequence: TGCGCTAGCAGCCAAATCCAGCGGGAGTGGGAGGTTGAGCGGTTCTTC.

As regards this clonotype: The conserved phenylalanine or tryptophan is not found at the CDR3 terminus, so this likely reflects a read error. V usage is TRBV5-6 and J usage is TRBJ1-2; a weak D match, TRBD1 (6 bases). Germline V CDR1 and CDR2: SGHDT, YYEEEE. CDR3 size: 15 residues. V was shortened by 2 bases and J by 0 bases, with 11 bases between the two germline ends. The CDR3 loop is CASSFRGQANYGYTL. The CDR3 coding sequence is TGTGCCAGCAGCTTTAGGGGACAAGCTAACTATGGCTACACCTTG.

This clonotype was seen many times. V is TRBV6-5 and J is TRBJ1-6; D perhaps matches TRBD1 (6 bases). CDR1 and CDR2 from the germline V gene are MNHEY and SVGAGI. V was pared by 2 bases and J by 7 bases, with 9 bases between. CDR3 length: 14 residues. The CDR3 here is CASSYRQENSPLHF. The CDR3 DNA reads TGTGCCAGCAGTTACCGACAGGAAAATTCACCCCTCCACTTT.

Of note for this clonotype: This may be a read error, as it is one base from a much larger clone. As DNA, the CDR3 is TGTGCCAGCAGTTACTTGGGACAGGGGGCGGGGGTGAACACTGAAGCTTTCTTT. This translates into CASSYLGQGAGVNTEAFF. The V gene is TRBV12-3 or TRBV12-4, the J gene TRBJ1-1, with TRBD1 matching over 12 bases. The length of the CDR3 is 18 residues. The trim removed 4 bases at V and 0 bases at J, leaving 9 bases unmatched.

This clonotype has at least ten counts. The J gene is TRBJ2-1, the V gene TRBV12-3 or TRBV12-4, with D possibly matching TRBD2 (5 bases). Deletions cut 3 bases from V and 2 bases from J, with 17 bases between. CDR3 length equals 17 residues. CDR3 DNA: TGTGCCAGCAGTTTTGGCCCCCTCGCGGGCCCCTACAATGAGCAGTTCTTC. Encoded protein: CASSFGPLAGPYNEQFF.

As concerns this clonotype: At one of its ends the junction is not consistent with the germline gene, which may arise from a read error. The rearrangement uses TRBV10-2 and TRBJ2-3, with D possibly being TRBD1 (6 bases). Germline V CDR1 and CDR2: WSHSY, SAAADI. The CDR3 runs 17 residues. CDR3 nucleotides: TGCGCCAGCAGTGCCATACCACAGGGATCTTGGACAGATATGCAGTATTTT. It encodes CASSAIPQGSWTDMQYF.

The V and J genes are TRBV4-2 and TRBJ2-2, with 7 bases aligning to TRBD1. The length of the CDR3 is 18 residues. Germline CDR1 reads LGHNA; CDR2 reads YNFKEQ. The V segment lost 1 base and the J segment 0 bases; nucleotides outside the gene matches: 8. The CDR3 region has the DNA TGTGCCAGCAGCCAAGTCTCAGACAGGGCGTCGAACACCGGGGAGCTGTTTTTT. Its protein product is CASSQVSDRASNTGELFF.

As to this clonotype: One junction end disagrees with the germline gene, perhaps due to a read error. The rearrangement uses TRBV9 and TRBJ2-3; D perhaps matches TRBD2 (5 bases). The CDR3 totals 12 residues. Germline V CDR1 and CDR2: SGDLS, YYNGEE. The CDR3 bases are TGTGCCAGCAGCGTAGATACTAGTCCCTCTCTTTTT. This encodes CASSVDTSPSLF.

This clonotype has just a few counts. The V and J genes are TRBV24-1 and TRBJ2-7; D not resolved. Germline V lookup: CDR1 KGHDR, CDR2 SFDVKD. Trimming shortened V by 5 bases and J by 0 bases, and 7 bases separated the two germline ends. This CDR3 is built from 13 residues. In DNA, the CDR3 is TGTGCCACCAGTGCTCCCGGCTCCTACGAGCAGTACTTC. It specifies CATSAPGSYEQYF.

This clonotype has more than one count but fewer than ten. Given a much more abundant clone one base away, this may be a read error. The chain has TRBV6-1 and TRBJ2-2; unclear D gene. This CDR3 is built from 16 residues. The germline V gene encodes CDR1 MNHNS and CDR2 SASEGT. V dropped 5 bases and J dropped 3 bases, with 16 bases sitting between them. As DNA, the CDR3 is TGTGCCAGCAGTCGATCGCGGAGTGTGGACACCGGGGAGCTGTTTTTT. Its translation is CASSRSRSVDTGELFF.

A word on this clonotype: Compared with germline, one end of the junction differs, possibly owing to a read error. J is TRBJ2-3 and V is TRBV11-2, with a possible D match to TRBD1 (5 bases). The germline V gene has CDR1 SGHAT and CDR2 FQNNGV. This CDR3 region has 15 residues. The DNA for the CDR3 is TGTGCCAGCAGCTTAGGCCCTGGGGCACCGGATATGCAGTATTTT. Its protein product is CASSLGPGAPDMQYF.

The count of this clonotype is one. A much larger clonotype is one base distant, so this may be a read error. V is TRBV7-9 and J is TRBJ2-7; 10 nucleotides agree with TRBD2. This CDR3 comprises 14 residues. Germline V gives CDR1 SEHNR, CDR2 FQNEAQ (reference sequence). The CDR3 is CVSSFQAGGYEQYF. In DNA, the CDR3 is TGTGTCAGCAGCTTCCAAGCGGGAGGGTACGAGCAGTACTTC.

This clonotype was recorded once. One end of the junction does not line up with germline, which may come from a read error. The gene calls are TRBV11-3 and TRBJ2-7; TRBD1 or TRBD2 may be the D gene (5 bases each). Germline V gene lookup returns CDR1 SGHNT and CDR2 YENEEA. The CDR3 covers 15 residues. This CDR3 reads CASSPETEGNYVQYF. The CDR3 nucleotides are TGTGCCAGCAGCCCCGAGACAGAGGGCAACTACGTGCAGTACTTC.

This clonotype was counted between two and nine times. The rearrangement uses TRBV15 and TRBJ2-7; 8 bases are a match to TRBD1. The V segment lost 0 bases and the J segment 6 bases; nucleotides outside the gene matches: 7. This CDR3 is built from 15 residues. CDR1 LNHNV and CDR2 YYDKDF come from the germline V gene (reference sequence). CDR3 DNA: TGTGCCACCAGCAGAGATGCCAGGGGGCAAGGCGAGCAGTACTTC. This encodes CATSRDARGQGEQYF.

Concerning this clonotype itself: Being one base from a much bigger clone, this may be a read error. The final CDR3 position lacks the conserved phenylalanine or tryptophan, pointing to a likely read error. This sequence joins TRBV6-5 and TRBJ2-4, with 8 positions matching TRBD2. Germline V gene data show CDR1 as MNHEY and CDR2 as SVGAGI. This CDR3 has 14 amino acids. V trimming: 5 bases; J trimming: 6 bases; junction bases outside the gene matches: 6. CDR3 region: CASSPLRGGNIQYI. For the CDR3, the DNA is TGTGCCAGCAGTCCCCTTCGGGGGGGAAACATTCAGTACATC.

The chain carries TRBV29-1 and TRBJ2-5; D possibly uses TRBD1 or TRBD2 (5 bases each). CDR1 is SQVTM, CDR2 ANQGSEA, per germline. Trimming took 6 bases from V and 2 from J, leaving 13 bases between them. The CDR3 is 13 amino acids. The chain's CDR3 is CSVPGPLQETQYF. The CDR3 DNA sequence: TGCAGCGTGCCGGGACCACTGCAAGAGACCCAGTACTTC.

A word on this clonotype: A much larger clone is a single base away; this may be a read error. The CDR3 sequence: CASCRGGQNQPQHF. The CDR3 DNA follows: TGTGCCAGCTGCCGTGGGGGGCAGAATCAGCCCCAGCATTTT. The genes are TRBV14 and TRBJ1-5; possible D gene TRBD1, 6 bases. This CDR3 has 14 amino acids. Germline CDR1 SGHDN, CDR2 FVKESK. Trimming removed 8 bases from V and 4 bases from J, with 15 bases in between.

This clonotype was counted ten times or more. In DNA, the CDR3 is TGTGCCAGCAGCTTGGGAGGGGGACAGTACAATTACGAGCAGTACTTC. As protein: CASSLGGGQYNYEQYF. This chain connects TRBV5-4 to TRBJ2-7; 7 nucleotides line up with TRBD1. Losses at the gene ends were 0 bases for V and 4 bases for J; bases not matched to a gene: 10. Germline CDR1 is SGHNT and CDR2 is YYREEE (reference sequence). This CDR3 has 16 residues. The complete variable domain, with remaining parts taken from reference TRBV5-4 and TRBJ2-7, reads ETGVTQSPTHLIKTRGQQVTLRCSSQSGHNTVSWYQQALGQGPQFIFQYYREEENGRGNFPPRFSGLQFPNYSSELNVNALELDDSALYLCASSLGGGQYNYEQYFGPGTRLTVT.

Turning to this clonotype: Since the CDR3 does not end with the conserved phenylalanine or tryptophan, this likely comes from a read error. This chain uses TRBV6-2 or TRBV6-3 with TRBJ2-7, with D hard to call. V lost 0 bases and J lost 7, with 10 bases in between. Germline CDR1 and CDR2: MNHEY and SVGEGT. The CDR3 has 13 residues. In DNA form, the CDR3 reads TGTGCCAGCAGTTACTCGCCCGCTTATGAGCAGTACTCC. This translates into CASSYSPAYEQYS.

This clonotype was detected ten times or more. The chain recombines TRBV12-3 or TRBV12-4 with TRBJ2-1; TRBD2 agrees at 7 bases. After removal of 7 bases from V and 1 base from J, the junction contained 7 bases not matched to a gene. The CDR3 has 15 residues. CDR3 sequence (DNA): TGTGCCAGCACCGACGGCGGGAGATCCTACAATGAGCAGTTCTTC. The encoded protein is CASTDGGRSYNEQFF.

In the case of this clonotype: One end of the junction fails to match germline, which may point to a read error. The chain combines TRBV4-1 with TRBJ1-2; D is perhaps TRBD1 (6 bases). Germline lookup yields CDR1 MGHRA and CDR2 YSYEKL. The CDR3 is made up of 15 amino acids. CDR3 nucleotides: TGCGCCAGCAGCCACACCGGGACACGGAACTATGGCCACAACTTC. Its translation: CASSHTGTRNYGHNF.

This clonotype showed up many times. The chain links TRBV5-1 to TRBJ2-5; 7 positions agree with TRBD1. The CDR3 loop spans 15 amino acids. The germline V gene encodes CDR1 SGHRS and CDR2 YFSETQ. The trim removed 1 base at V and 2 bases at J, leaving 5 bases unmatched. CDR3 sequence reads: CASSLLGTAQETQYF. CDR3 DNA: TGCGCCAGCAGCTTGTTGGGGACAGCACAAGAGACCCAGTACTTC.

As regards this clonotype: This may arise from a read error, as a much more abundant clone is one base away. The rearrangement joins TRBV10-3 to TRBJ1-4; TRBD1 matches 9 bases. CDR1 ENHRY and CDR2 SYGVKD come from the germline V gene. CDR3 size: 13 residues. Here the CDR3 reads CAINRDRDERLFF. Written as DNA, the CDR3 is TGTGCCATCAACCGGGACAGGGACGAAAGACTGTTTTTT.

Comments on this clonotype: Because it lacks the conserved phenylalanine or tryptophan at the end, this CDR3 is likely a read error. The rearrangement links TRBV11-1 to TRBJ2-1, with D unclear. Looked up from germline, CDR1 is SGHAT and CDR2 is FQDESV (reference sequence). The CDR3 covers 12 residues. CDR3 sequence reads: CVSSLSRYEQFL. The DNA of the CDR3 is TGTGTCAGCAGCTTAAGCCGTTATGAGCAGTTCTTA.

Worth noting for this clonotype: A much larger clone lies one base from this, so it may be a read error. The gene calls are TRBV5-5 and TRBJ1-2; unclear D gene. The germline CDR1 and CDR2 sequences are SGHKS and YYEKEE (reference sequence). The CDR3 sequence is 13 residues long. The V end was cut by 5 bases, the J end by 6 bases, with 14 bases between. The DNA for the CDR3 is TGTGCCAGCAGTTGGAACGGCCGCAATGGCTACACCTTC. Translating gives CASSWNGRNGYTF.

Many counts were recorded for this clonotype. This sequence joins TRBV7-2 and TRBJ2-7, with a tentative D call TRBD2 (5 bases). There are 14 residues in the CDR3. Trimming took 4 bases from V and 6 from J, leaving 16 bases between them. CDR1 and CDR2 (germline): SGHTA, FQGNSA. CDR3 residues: CASSWDVLGGEQYF. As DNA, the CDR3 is TGTGCCAGCAGCTGGGATGTACTTGGAGGCGAGCAGTACTTC.